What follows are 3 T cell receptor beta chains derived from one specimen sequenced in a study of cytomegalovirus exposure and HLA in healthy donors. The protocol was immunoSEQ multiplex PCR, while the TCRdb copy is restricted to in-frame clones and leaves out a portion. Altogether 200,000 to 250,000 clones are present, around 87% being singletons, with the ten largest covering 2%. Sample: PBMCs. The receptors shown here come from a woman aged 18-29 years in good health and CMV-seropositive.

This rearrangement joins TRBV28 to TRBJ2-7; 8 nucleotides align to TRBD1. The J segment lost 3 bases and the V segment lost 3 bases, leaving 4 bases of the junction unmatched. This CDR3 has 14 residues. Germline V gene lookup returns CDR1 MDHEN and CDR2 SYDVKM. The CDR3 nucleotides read TGTGCCAGCAGTTTTTGGGGACAGGACTACGAGCAGTACTTC. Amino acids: CASSFWGQDYEQYF.

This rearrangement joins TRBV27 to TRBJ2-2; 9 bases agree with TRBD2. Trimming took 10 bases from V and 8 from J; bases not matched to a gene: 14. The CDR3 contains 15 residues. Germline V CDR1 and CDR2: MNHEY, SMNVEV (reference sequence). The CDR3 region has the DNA TGTGCCACCTCCAGCAGACTAGCGGTAGGAGGGGAGCTGTTTTTT. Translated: CATSSRLAVGGELFF.

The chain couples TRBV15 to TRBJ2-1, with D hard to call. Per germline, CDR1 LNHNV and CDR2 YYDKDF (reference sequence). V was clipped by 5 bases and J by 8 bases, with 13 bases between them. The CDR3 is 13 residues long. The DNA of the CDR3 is TGTGCCACCAGCCCCGACTCATCAGATGAGCAGTTCTTC. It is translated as CATSPDSSDEQFF.